This T cell receptor (beta chain) is from a study of T-cell reconstitution after alpha-beta-depleted transplantation in children (dated by TCRdb to between 2015 and 2016). Concerning the study at large: Using TCR repertoire profiling, the study followed T-cell immune reconstitution in a quantitative way in children after TCRalphabeta/CD19-depleted allogeneic hematopoietic cell transplantation.

From the cysteine up to the phenylalanine, the CDR3 has a length of 17 residues. Of the read, only the CDR3 DNA is kept; its 51 bases are in frame from base 1. The germline V gene yields SGHAT for CDR1 and FQNNGV for CDR2. Trimmed from V: 5 bases; trimmed from J: 4 bases; junction bases lacking a gene match: 10. The table lists this clonotype with a few counts. Its binding antigen is unknown. No clone much larger than this one lies a single base away; base qualities are absent. Receptor libraries were prepared by PCR. Sequencing took place on an Illumina HiSeq 2500. TCR libraries were prepared with molecular barcoding, using unique molecular identifiers to normalize TCRbeta repertoire quantification. TCRdb trimmed public reads at Q25 via fastp, called clones via MiXCR and kept in-frame beta chains. CDR3 protein sequences are deduplicated, and each keeps its most common genes and DNA. The sample table records 200,000 to 250,000 distinct CDR3 sequences; 8.5% to 10% of these occur just once. The ten biggest clones cover less than 8% of the sample.

Sequenced here: PBMCs from the stem cell graft donor, sampled from the stem cell graft. The source is a human donor who donated a stem cell graft to a child with acute lymphoblastic leukemia. The V gene is TRBV11-2 and the J gene is TRBJ1-3; 11 junctional bases match TRBD1. Read as DNA, the sequence is TGTGCCAGCAGCCTCCGGGACAGGGGGATGTTGGGAAACACCATATATTTT. Translated, it gives CASSLRDRGMLGNTIYF.